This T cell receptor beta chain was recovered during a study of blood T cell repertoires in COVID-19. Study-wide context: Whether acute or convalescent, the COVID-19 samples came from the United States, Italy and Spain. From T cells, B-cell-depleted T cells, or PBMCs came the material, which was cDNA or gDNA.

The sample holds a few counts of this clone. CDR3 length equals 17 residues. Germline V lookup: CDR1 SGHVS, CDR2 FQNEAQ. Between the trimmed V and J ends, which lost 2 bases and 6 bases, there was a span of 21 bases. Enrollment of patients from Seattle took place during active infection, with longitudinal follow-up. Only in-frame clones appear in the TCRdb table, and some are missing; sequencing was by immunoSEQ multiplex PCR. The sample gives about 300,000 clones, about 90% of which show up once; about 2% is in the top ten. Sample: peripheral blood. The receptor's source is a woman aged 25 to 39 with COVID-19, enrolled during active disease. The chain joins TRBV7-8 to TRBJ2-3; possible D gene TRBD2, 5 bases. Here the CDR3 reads CASSLQAVPRAVDTQYF. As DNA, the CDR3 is TGTGCCAGCAGCTTACAGGCAGTTCCACGAGCGGTGGATACGCAGTATTTT.